This is a list of T cell receptor beta chains from one sample in a study of blood T cell repertoires in COVID-19. Assay used: immunoSEQ multiplex PCR; TCRdb lists only in-frame clones, some missing. The table shows roughly 200,000 clones, with around nine tenths occurring only once. The sequencing input was peripheral blood. The receptors were gathered from a woman aged 40 to 50 who had recovered from COVID-19. CDR3s include the opening cysteine and the closing phenylalanine or tryptophan. The D gene is left open where the match is weak. A clone size is listed for some rows: how often the clone was seen (once, few, many), or a class if it is expanded.

abundance,j_gene,d_gene,v_gene,CDR3nt,CDR3aa
NA,TRBJ2-7,NA,TRBV20-1,TGCAGTGCTAGTGCTAAAGGGAGCTCCTACGAGCAGTACTTC,CSASAKGSSYEQYF
NA,TRBJ2-1,TRBD2,TRBV7-3,TGTGCCAGCAGCTTAACCGGGGGGGGTACCCCTGAGCAGTTCTTC,CASSLTGGGTPEQFF
NA,TRBJ2-3,NA,TRBV5-1,TGCGCCAGCAGCTCGGGAGCCTCCCAAAGCACAGATACGCAGTATTTT,CASSSGASQSTDTQYF
NA,TRBJ2-2,TRBD2,TRBV3-1/TRBV3-2,TGTGCCAGCAGCCCTGGACTAGCGGGACCCCCGGTAGGAACCGGGGAGCTGTTTTTT,CASSPGLAGPPVGTGELFF
NA,TRBJ2-2,NA,TRBV7-2,TGTGCCAGCAGCTTATTGGCCAGCGGCCGACGGAACACCGGGGAGCTGTTTTTT,CASSLLASGRRNTGELFF
NA,TRBJ2-3,NA,TRBV18,TGTGCCAGCTCACTCGGAGGGCCAAAAGATACGCAGTATTTT,CASSLGGPKDTQYF
NA,TRBJ2-1,TRBD1,TRBV14,TGTGCCAGCAGCCAAGAGGGGGACAGGGACAATGAGCAGTTCTTC,CASSQEGDRDNEQFF
NA,TRBJ2-3,NA,TRBV19,TGTGCCAGTAGTGACTACCCAGATACGCAGTATTTT,CASSDYPDTQYF
NA,TRBJ2-1,NA,TRBV20-1,TGCGGTGCTAGCAGTTACAATGAGCAGTTCTTC,CGASSYNEQFF
NA,TRBJ2-7,NA,TRBV5-1,TGCGCCAGCAGCCCCCAGGCAGCCTCCTACGAGCAGTACTTC,CASSPQAASYEQYF
NA,TRBJ1-5,NA,TRBV28,TGTGCCAGCAGGCAGGGCGGTGGCAATCAGCCCCAGCATTTT,CASRQGGGNQPQHF
NA,TRBJ1-6,TRBD1,TRBV19,TGTGCCAGTAGCGGGACAGATAATTCACCCCTCCACTTT,CASSGTDNSPLHF
NA,TRBJ1-4,NA,TRBV5-1,TGCGCCAGTCGTGCGGGTCTTAATGAAAAACTGTTTTTT,CASRAGLNEKLFF
NA,TRBJ2-1,TRBD2,TRBV18,TGTGCCAGCTCACCACCAAGGACGACCGGGACTAGGAATGAGCAGTTCTTC,CASSPPRTTGTRNEQFF
once,TRBJ1-2,NA,TRBV28,TGTGCCAGCAGTTCAAAGAACAGGGTTGGCTACACCTTC,CASSSKNRVGYTF
NA,TRBJ2-1,TRBD2,TRBV3-1/TRBV3-2,TGTGCCAGCAGCCGGACCCCGGGAGGGGTATACAATGAGCAGTTCTTC,CASSRTPGGVYNEQFF
few,TRBJ1-5,NA,TRBV19,TGTGCCAGTAGTACCACAGGGTCCTATAGCAATCAGCCCCAGCATTTT,CASSTTGSYSNQPQHF
NA,TRBJ2-5,NA,TRBV21-1,TGTGCCAGCAGCACCGGGGATTTAGAGGAAGAGACCCAGTACTTC,CASSTGDLEEETQYF
NA,TRBJ1-3,NA,TRBV7-9,TGTGCCAGCAGCTTACCAGGGGCTGGAAACACCATATATTTT,CASSLPGAGNTIYF
NA,TRBJ2-5,TRBD2,TRBV27,TGTGCCAGCAGCCCCGGGACTAGCGGGAGAGAGACCCAGTACTTC,CASSPGTSGRETQYF
NA,TRBJ1-3,NA,TRBV27,TGTGCCAGCAGTTCAGCAGGTTCTGGAAACACCATATATTTT,CASSSAGSGNTIYF
NA,TRBJ1-1,TRBD1,TRBV27,TGTGCCAGCAGTTTAACAGGGGCTTTTGAAGCTTTCTTT,CASSLTGAFEAFF
NA,TRBJ2-7,TRBD1,TRBV19,TGTGCCAGTAGTATAGGAGGGACAGGGACCTACGAGCAGTACTTC,CASSIGGTGTYEQYF
NA,TRBJ2-5,NA,TRBV6-1,TGTGCCAGCAGTGAAATCGGACACCTCCAAGAGACCCAGTACTTC,CASSEIGHLQETQYF
NA,TRBJ1-3,NA,TRBV9,TGTGCCAGCAGCGTAGTGGCAGGGTCTGGAAACACCATATATTTT,CASSVVAGSGNTIYF
once,TRBJ1-3,NA,TRBV4-3,TGCGCCAGCAGCCAAGTGAAGGGAGCTGGAAACACCATATATTTT,CASSQVKGAGNTIYF
once,TRBJ2-7,NA,TRBV6-5,TGTGCCAGCAGTTACCGGGACATCGGCTACGAGCAGTACTTC,CASSYRDIGYEQYF
NA,TRBJ2-4,TRBD1,TRBV7-9,TGTGCCAGCAGCCCGGACAGGGAGGCTCAGTACTTC,CASSPDREAQYF
NA,TRBJ2-5,NA,TRBV20-1,TGCAGTGCTAGTACAGCGGAAGATTTCCAAGAGACCCAGTACTTC,CSASTAEDFQETQYF
few,TRBJ1-5,NA,TRBV6-1,TGTGCCAGCAGTGATGCGGGGAACGGTCAGCCCCAGCATTTT,CASSDAGNGQPQHF
NA,TRBJ2-1,TRBD2,TRBV3-1/TRBV3-2,TGTGCCAGCAGCCGGTCTTTTAGCGGGAGAAACTACAATGAGCAGTTCTTC,CASSRSFSGRNYNEQFF
once,TRBJ2-7,NA,TRBV12-5,TGTGCTAGTGGTTTGCTCCCGGACAGATACGAGCAGTACTTC,CASGLLPDRYEQYF
once,TRBJ2-7,NA,TRBV5-6,TGTGCCAGCACCCTTGTCCAGAAACCCTACGAGCAGTACTTC,CASTLVQKPYEQYF
NA,TRBJ1-4,NA,TRBV18,TGTGCCAGCTCAGCCCCGGGGAAACTGTTTTTT,CASSAPGKLFF
NA,TRBJ2-7,TRBD1,TRBV16,TGTGCCAGCAGCCTCTCGACAGGGCTGTCCGAGCAGTACTTC,CASSLSTGLSEQYF
once,TRBJ2-7,TRBD1,TRBV5-1,TGCGCCAGCAGCCCCGTCACAGGGGCCTACGAGCAGTACTTC,CASSPVTGAYEQYF
NA,TRBJ2-2,NA,TRBV5-6,TGTGCCAGCAGCTTGGGCCCATACGGGGACACCGGGGAGCTGTTTTTT,CASSLGPYGDTGELFF
NA,TRBJ2-3,NA,TRBV10-3,TGTGCCATCAGTAGCGAGACTCCAACAGATACGCAGTATTTT,CAISSETPTDTQYF
NA,TRBJ2-5,NA,TRBV7-9,TGTGCCAGCAGCTTAGTGGCGGCGGAGACCCAGTACTTC,CASSLVAAETQYF
NA,TRBJ1-2,NA,TRBV30,TGTGCCTGGAGTGGAATACTTACAGGGAACTATGGCTACACCTTC,CAWSGILTGNYGYTF
NA,TRBJ2-1,TRBD2,TRBV11-2,TGTGCCAGCAGCCAAACTAGCGGGAGTCTCTATGAGCAGTTCTTC,CASSQTSGSLYEQFF
NA,TRBJ2-2,TRBD2,TRBV19,TGTGCCAGTAGCTCGGGACTAGCGGGAGGGTACCGGGAGCTGTTTTTT,CASSSGLAGGYRELFF
NA,TRBJ2-5,NA,TRBV28,TGTGCCAGCAACCCCAATCGGAAAGGGAGAGAGACCCAGTACTTC,CASNPNRKGRETQYF
NA,TRBJ1-2,NA,TRBV9,TGTGCCAGCAGCGTAGACATAAACTATGGCTACACCTTC,CASSVDINYGYTF
NA,TRBJ2-1,TRBD2,TRBV7-2,TGTGCCAGCAGCTTAAAAGTCGGGGGGTCCTACAATGAGCAGTTCTTC,CASSLKVGGSYNEQFF
NA,TRBJ2-3,TRBD2,TRBV10-3,TGTGCCATCAGGGCAGCGGGAGGGGGGGGAGATACGCAGTATTTT,CAIRAAGGGGDTQYF